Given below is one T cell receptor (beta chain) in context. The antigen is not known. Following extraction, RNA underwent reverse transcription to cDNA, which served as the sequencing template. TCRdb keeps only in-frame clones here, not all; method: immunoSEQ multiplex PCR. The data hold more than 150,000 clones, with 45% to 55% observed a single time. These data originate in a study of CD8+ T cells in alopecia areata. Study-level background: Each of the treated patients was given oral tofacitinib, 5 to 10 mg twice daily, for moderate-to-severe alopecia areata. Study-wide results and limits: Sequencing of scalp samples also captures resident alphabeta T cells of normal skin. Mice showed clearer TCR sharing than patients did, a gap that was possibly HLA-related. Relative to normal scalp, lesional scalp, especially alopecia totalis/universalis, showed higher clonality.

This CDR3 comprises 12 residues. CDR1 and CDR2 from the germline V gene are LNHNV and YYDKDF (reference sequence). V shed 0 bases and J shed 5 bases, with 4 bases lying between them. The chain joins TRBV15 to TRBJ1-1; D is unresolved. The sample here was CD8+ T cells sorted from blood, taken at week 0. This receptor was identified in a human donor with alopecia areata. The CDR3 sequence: CATSRDRTEAFF. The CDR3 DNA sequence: TGTGCCACCAGCAGAGATAGGACTGAAGCTTTCTTT.